The next 2 T cell receptor beta chains were all read from a single sample in a study of T cells after yellow fever vaccination. TCRdb fed the 5' RACE reads into MiXCR, producing one record per CDR3 protein. This table holds more than 300,000 distinct CDR3 sequences, approximately 4.3% found once. The source was PBMCs, collected 15 days after the yellow fever booster vaccination. The origin of the receptors is a man aged 18 to 30 who received the YFV17D yellow fever vaccine.

This clonotype turned up a few times. A junction boundary mismatches the germline segment, possibly from a read error. The chain links TRBV7-8 to TRBJ1-3; possibly TRBD1 for D (6 bases). There are 14 residues in the CDR3. The germline CDR1 and CDR2 sequences are SGHVS and FQNEAQ. CDR3 sequence: CASSPGTYGNTIYF. The CDR3 nucleotides read TGTGCCAGCAGTCCAGGGACATATGGAAATACCATATATTTT. Drawing the rest from reference TRBV7-8 and TRBJ1-3, the complete variable domain is GAGVSQSPRYKVAKRGQDVALRCDPISGHVSLFWYQQALGQGPEFLTYFQNEAQLDKSGLPSDRFFAERPEGSVSTLKIQRTQQEDSAVYLCASSPGTYGNTIYFGEGSWLTVV.

This clonotype was recorded at least ten times. The chain combines TRBV9 with TRBJ2-7, with D tentatively TRBD1 (6 bases). From germline, CDR1 is SGDLS and CDR2 YYNGEE. With 0 bases removed from V and 2 bases from J, the gap between germline ends came to 12 bases. The CDR3 has 15 residues. The CDR3, as DNA: TGTGCCAGCAGCGTAGCCACAGGGACGGCCTACGAGCAGTACTTC. Translation gives CASSVATGTAYEQYF.